This T cell receptor beta chain was identified during a study of blood T cell repertoires in COVID-19. At the level of the study: The analysed material was cDNA or gDNA that came from T cells, B-cell-depleted T cells, or PBMCs.

The CDR3 extends over 13 amino acids. The V gene's germline CDR1 is GTSNPN and CDR2 SVGIG (reference sequence). V was clipped by 0 bases and J by 4 bases, with 9 bases between them. In the authors' methods: The authors estimated nucleated cell counts from reference gene primer amplification. Using immunoSEQ multiplex PCR, the repertoire was profiled, and TCRdb retains in-frame clones only, with some absent. The V and J calls and the clone size are those of that table, but D and trimming were determined from the DNA. The sample carries 140,000 or so clones, roughly 83% recorded once. The Seattle site enrolled patients during active infection and followed them longitudinally.

V and J are TRBV30 and TRBJ1-1; D may be TRBD1 (5 bases). The receptor was isolated from a woman in her sixties or seventies with COVID-19, enrolled during active disease. The source material was peripheral blood. In DNA form, the CDR3 reads TGTGCCTGGAGTGTTGGGCAGGGCACTGAAGCTTTCTTT. Its translation: CAWSVGQGTEAFF. The full variable domain, rest sourced from reference TRBV30 and TRBJ1-1, is SQTIHQWPATLVQPVGSPLSLECTVEGTSNPNLYWYRQAAGRGLQLLFYSVGIGQISSEVPQNLSASRPQDRQFILSSKKLLLSDSGFYLCAWSVGQGTEAFFGQGTRLTVV.